The sequence of this T cell receptor (beta chain) was determined in a study of radiation and T cells in renal cell carcinoma. Time point given: baseline pretreatment blood. Sample treatment: 15 Gy SBRT to primary tumor, nephrectomy 4 weeks later. Radiation-treated patients gave blood at baseline, week 2 and week 4. The patient's renal cell carcinoma had clear cell pathology. V shed 3 bases and J 3 bases; nucleotides not matched to a gene: 7. Per the germline V gene, CDR1 is SGHAT and CDR2 is FQNNGV. The CDR3 runs 16 residues. TCRdb's table, derived via immunoSEQ multiplex PCR, lists solely in-frame clones and lacks some. Of 100,000 to 150,000 clones listed, roughly 85% are singletons.

The genes are TRBV11-2 and TRBJ1-1; 10 nucleotides agree with TRBD1. The receptor's source is an older woman with renal cell carcinoma. Material: blood, obtained from a patient whose treatment included radiotherapy and nephrectomy. In nucleotides, the CDR3 is TGTGCCAGCAGCTTGACAGGGGGCAGATGGGACACTGAAGCTTTCTTT. This encodes CASSLTGGRWDTEAFF.